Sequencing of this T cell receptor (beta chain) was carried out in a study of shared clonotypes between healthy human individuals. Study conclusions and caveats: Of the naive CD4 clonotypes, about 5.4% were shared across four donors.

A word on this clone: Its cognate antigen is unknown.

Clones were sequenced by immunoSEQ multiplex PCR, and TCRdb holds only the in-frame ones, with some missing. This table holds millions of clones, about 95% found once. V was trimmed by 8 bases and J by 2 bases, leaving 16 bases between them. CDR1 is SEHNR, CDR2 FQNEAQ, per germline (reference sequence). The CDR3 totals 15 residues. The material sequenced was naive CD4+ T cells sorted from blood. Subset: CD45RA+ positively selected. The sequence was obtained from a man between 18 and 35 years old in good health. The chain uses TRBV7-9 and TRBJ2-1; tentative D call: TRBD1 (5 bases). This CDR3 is CASDLDRNAYNEQFF. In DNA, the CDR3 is TGTGCCAGCGACTTAGACAGAAATGCCTACAATGAGCAGTTCTTC.